This entry lists 30 T cell receptor beta chains sequenced from one sample in a study of shared clonotypes between healthy human individuals. The assay was immunoSEQ multiplex PCR, and TCRdb's table has in-frame clones only and misses some. The repertoire holds about 1.1 million clones, with 70% to 80% as singletons. Sequencing used memory CD4+ T cells from PBMCs. Stated subset: CD45RA-negative fraction. The origin of the receptors is a man aged 18 to 29 in good health. Some clones in this sample may be carry-over from other donors' samples.

The gene calls are TRBV9 and TRBJ2-6; TRBD2 agrees at 7 bases. CDR1 and CDR2 from the germline V gene are SGDLS and YYNGEE. The CDR3 consists of 17 residues. J lost 2 bases, V lost 0 bases, and 5 bases had no gene match. CDR3 sequence (DNA): TGTGCCAGCAGCGTAGGGGCGGGAGTTGCTGGGGCCAACGTCCTGACTTTC. It encodes CASSVGAGVAGANVLTF.

A single count supports this clone. This chain links TRBV28 with TRBJ2-6, with D possibly matching TRBD1 (6 bases). The germline V gene encodes CDR1 MDHEN and CDR2 SYDVKM. Between the trimmed V and J ends, which lost 7 bases and 0 bases, there was a span of 13 bases. The CDR3 contains 16 residues. The CDR3 DNA is TGTGCCAGCAACGACAGGAAATACTCTGGGGCCAACGTCCTGACTTTC. Amino acid sequence: CASNDRKYSGANVLTF.

The chain combines TRBV11-3 with TRBJ2-2; no firm D call. V dropped 11 bases and J dropped 2 bases, with 12 bases sitting between them. The germline gives CDR1 SGHNT, CDR2 YENEEA. The CDR3 is made up of 13 amino acids. The CDR3 nucleotides read TGTGCCCGTAAAATCGTAAACACCGGGGAGCTGTTTTTT. Encoded protein: CARKIVNTGELFF.

The V and J genes are TRBV7-2 and TRBJ2-5; D is possibly TRBD1 (5 bases). The CDR3 length is 15 residues. From germline, CDR1 is SGHTA and CDR2 FQGNSA. The germline V and J ends were trimmed by 0 bases and 5 bases, with 13 bases remaining between them. The CDR3 DNA sequence: TGTGCCAGCAGCTTAGCATCAGGGTTCGGGGAGACCCAGTACTTC. Amino acids: CASSLASGFGETQYF. The full variable domain, rest sourced from reference TRBV7-2 and TRBJ2-5, is GAGVSQSPSNKVTEKGKDVELRCDPISGHTALYWYRQSLGQGLEFLIYFQGNSAPDKSGLPSDRFSAERTGGSVSTLTIQRTQQEDSAVYLCASSLASGFGETQYFGPGTRLLVL.

This clone occurred a few times. The same CDR3 arises from other DNA sequences in this sample as well. The chain combines TRBV28 with TRBJ1-2; unclear D gene. This CDR3 has 13 residues. V lost 3 bases and J lost 1, with 6 bases in between. Germline loops: CDR1 MDHEN, CDR2 SYDVKM. The CDR3 region is CASSFGSNYGYTF. In DNA form, the CDR3 reads TGTGCCAGCAGTTTCGGCAGTAACTATGGCTACACCTTC.

The CDR3 protein is CASSLAGGAGTQYF. In DNA, the CDR3 is TGTGCCAGCAGCTTGGCGGGGGGCGCTGGGACCCAGTACTTC. The chain uses TRBV5-4 and TRBJ2-5, with D possibly TRBD2 on 7 matching bases. V was trimmed by 0 bases and J by 7 bases, leaving 13 bases between them. CDR3 size: 14 residues. Germline values: CDR1 SGHNT, CDR2 YYREEE (reference sequence).

V is TRBV7-2 and J is TRBJ2-5; D is perhaps TRBD2 (6 bases). The CDR3 is made up of 11 amino acids. CDR1 SGHTA and CDR2 FQGNSA come from the germline V gene. V shed 1 base and J shed 9 bases, with 6 bases lying between them. The CDR3 DNA sequence: TGTGCCAGCAGCTTAGGGAGGGCCCAGTACTTC. It specifies CASSLGRAQYF.

This clone was observed a single time. This chain joins TRBV30 and TRBJ2-1; TRBD2 matches 8 bases. Trimming at V came to 5 bases and at J to 10 bases, leaving 10 bases not matched to a gene. This CDR3 region has 13 residues. CDR1 GTSNPN and CDR2 SVGIG come from the germline V gene (reference sequence). The CDR3 nucleotides read TGTGCCTGGGGGCTAGATAGCGGGGAAGAGCAGTTCTTC. Protein product: CAWGLDSGEEQFF. Full variable domain (outside the CDR3, taken from reference TRBV30 and TRBJ2-1): SQTIHQWPATLVQPVGSPLSLECTVEGTSNPNLYWYRQAAGRGLQLLFYSVGIGQISSEVPQNLSASRPQDRQFILSSKKLLLSDSGFYLCAWGLDSGEEQFFGPGTRLTVL.

The V call is TRBV6-5, the J call TRBJ1-1; 9 nucleotides match TRBD1. Germline CDR1 is MNHEY and CDR2 is SVGAGI. V was clipped by 3 bases and J by 0 bases; unmatched bases: 5. This CDR3 is built from 16 residues. The CDR3 region has the DNA TGTGCCAGCAGTTATGTCGGACAGGGGATGAACACTGAAGCTTTCTTT. Residues: CASSYVGQGMNTEAFF.

This chain connects TRBV18 to TRBJ2-1, with TRBD2 identical over 8 bases. The CDR3 runs to 15 residues. Germline CDR1 reads KGHSH; CDR2 reads LQKENI. After removal of 6 bases from V and 6 bases from J, the junction contained 10 bases not matched to a gene. CDR3 DNA sequence: TGTGCCAGCTCCGGACTAGCAGAGGGGGGCAATGAGCAGTTCTTC. It yields the protein CASSGLAEGGNEQFF.

The rearrangement joins TRBV6-1 to TRBJ1-1, with D perhaps TRBD1 (5 bases). Germline assignment: CDR1 MNHNS and CDR2 SASEGT. The CDR3 loop spans 15 amino acids. V was pared by 4 bases and J by 3 bases, with 15 bases between. This CDR3 is CASSGGRAADTEAFF. CDR3 nucleotides: TGTGCCAGCAGTGGGGGCAGGGCGGCGGACACTGAAGCTTTCTTT.

The V and J genes are TRBV5-1 and TRBJ1-1; D is uncertain. Germline V gives CDR1 SGHRS, CDR2 YFSETQ. The CDR3 loop spans 15 amino acids. V was shortened by 0 bases and J by 8 bases, with 17 bases between the two germline ends. Here the CDR3 reads CASSLDNKGNTEAFF. CDR3 DNA: TGCGCCAGCAGCTTGGACAACAAGGGAAATACCGAAGCTTTCTTT.

This clone has just one count. The rearrangement uses TRBV25-1 and TRBJ2-5; 8 nucleotides align to TRBD1. There are 15 residues in the CDR3. With 6 bases clipped from V and 3 bases from J, the junction kept 9 bases outside the gene matches. CDR1 and CDR2 from the germline V gene are MGHDK and SYGVNS. Here the CDR3 reads CASSRPGGPEETQYF. In DNA, the CDR3 is TGTGCCAGCAGCCGGCCAGGGGGCCCAGAAGAGACCCAGTACTTC.

V and J are TRBV5-6 and TRBJ1-5; no firm D call. The V end lost 5 bases, the J end lost 2 bases, and 17 bases lay between the germline ends. Germline CDR1 SGHDT, CDR2 YYEEEE. There are 16 residues in the CDR3. This CDR3 reads CASSSSTIMGNQPQHF. CDR3 in DNA: TGTGCCAGCAGTTCCTCGACGATTATGGGCAATCAGCCCCAGCATTTT.

This chain links TRBV10-3 with TRBJ2-5; D unclear. The CDR3 length is 12 residues. CDR1 and CDR2 from the germline V gene are ENHRY and SYGVKD. Between the trimmed V and J ends, which lost 8 bases and 0 bases, there was a span of 7 bases. For the CDR3, the DNA is TGTGCCATCGGAGACAACCAAGAGACCCAGTACTTC. Its translation is CAIGDNQETQYF.

The chain has TRBV5-1 and TRBJ1-2, with 7 bases fitting TRBD1. V was clipped by 4 bases and J by 6 bases; unmatched bases: 6. The CDR3 totals 13 residues. CDR1 is SGHRS, CDR2 YFSETQ, per germline. The CDR3 is CASSQTGVDGYTF. The CDR3 region has the DNA TGCGCCAGCAGCCAAACAGGGGTGGATGGCTACACCTTC.

This sequence joins TRBV5-6 and TRBJ2-1, with TRBD2 identical over 7 bases. The CDR3 spans 14 residues. Germline V CDR1 and CDR2: SGHDT, YYEEEE. The V segment lost 3 bases and the J segment 5 bases; nucleotides outside the gene matches: 5. The CDR3 sequence is CASSSLGLDNEQFF. CDR3 DNA sequence: TGTGCCAGCAGCTCTCTCGGACTAGACAATGAGCAGTTCTTC. Filled out from reference TRBV5-6 and TRBJ2-1, the complete variable domain reads DAGVTQSPTHLIKTRGQQVTLRCSPKSGHDTVSWYQQALGQGPQFIFQYYEEEERQRGNFPDRFSGHQFPNYSSELNVNALLLGDSALYLCASSSLGLDNEQFFGPGTRLTVL.

In this sample, this clone turned up a few times. The rearrangement links TRBV2 to TRBJ2-2; tentatively, D is TRBD2 (6 bases). V dropped 6 bases and J dropped 7 bases, with 6 bases sitting between them. The CDR3 length is 11 residues. CDR1 and CDR2 from the germline V gene are SNHLY and FYNNEI. CDR3 sequence reads: CASRTSGELFF. The CDR3 bases are TGTGCCAGCAGGACTAGCGGGGAGCTGTTTTTT.

The chain recombines TRBV2 with TRBJ1-5, with D unclear. The CDR3 runs 14 residues. Germline V lookup: CDR1 SNHLY, CDR2 FYNNEI. The V and J ends lost 3 bases and 7 bases respectively, with 13 bases between them. The CDR3 sequence: CASSEVQRDQPQHF. CDR3 DNA: TGTGCCAGCAGTGAGGTCCAGCGAGACCAGCCCCAGCATTTT. Full variable domain (remainder filled in from reference TRBV2 and TRBJ1-5): EPEVTQTPSHQVTQMGQEVILRCVPISNHLYFYWYRQILGQKVEFLVSFYNNEISEKSEIFDDQFSVERPDGSNFTLKIRSTKLEDSAMYFCASSEVQRDQPQHFGDGTRLSIL.

J is TRBJ1-4 and V is TRBV6-1, with D possibly being TRBD1 (6 bases). CDR1 MNHNS and CDR2 SASEGT come from the germline V gene. This CDR3 has 14 residues. The V end lost 7 bases, the J end lost 4 bases, and 13 bases lay between the germline ends. The CDR3 nucleotides are TGTGCCAGCAACCGCGGACAGAGTAATGAAAAACTGTTTTTT. Translating gives CASNRGQSNEKLFF.

This clone was counted between two and nine times. This rearrangement joins TRBV11-3 to TRBJ2-1, with D perhaps matching TRBD2 (5 bases). Trimming stripped 5 bases from V and 4 bases from J, with 18 bases between. Germline assignment: CDR1 SGHNT and CDR2 YENEEA. The CDR3 is 16 residues long. This CDR3 reads CASSPRGTSGYNEQFF. CDR3 sequence (DNA): TGTGCCAGCAGCCCAAGAGGCACAAGCGGATACAATGAGCAGTTCTTC.

This rearrangement joins TRBV6-1 to TRBJ1-5; D is unresolved. CDR1 MNHNS and CDR2 SASEGT come from the germline V gene. V lost 7 bases and J lost 3, with 10 bases in between. This CDR3 comprises 13 residues. Here the CDR3 reads CASNWVSNQPQHF. CDR3 DNA sequence: TGTGCCAGCAACTGGGTGTCCAATCAGCCCCAGCATTTT.

The chain joins TRBV5-1 to TRBJ1-5, with D unclear. CDR3 length: 15 amino acids. The germline V and J ends were trimmed by 0 bases and 2 bases, with 9 bases remaining between them. Germline V lookup: CDR1 SGHRS, CDR2 YFSETQ. The CDR3: CASSLDSPRNQPQHF. In DNA form, the CDR3 reads TGCGCCAGCAGCTTGGACTCTCCCCGCAATCAGCCCCAGCATTTT.

The chain has TRBV7-2 and TRBJ1-5; a possible D gene is TRBD1 (6 bases). V lost 6 bases and J 0 bases, leaving 12 bases between the germline ends. The germline gives CDR1 SGHTA, CDR2 FQGNSA. The CDR3 loop spans 15 amino acids. CDR3 in amino acids: CASSPKGDSNQPQHF. DNA of the CDR3: TGTGCCAGCAGTCCTAAGGGGGATAGCAATCAGCCCCAGCATTTT. Looking up the rest from reference TRBV7-2 and TRBJ1-5 gives the full variable domain: GAGVSQSPSNKVTEKGKDVELRCDPISGHTALYWYRQSLGQGLEFLIYFQGNSAPDKSGLPSDRFSAERTGGSVSTLTIQRTQQEDSAVYLCASSPKGDSNQPQHFGDGTRLSIL.

Comments on this clone: The sample holds other DNA sequences that translate to the same CDR3. This rearrangement joins TRBV18 to TRBJ2-5; D gene ambiguous. V lost 3 bases, J lost 0 bases, and 5 bases lay in between. Germline loops: CDR1 KGHSH, CDR2 LQKENI. The CDR3 extends over 13 amino acids. CDR3 in DNA: TGTGCCAGCTCACCGGGATACCAAGAGACCCAGTACTTC. Residues: CASSPGYQETQYF.

There are many counts of this clone. The chain employs TRBV29-1 and TRBJ1-2; the D gene is possibly TRBD1 (5 bases). The germline V and J ends were trimmed by 3 bases and 0 bases, with 14 bases remaining between them. The CDR3 sequence is 15 residues long. Germline V gene lookup returns CDR1 SQVTM and CDR2 ANQGSEA. The CDR3, as DNA: TGCAGCGTTGATGGAGGGGCAAGAGCTAACTATGGCTACACCTTC. Translated: CSVDGGARANYGYTF. The entire variable domain, with the rest obtained from reference TRBV29-1 and TRBJ1-2, is as follows: SAVISQKPSRDICQRGTSLTIQCQVDSQVTMMFWYRQQPGQSLTLIATANQGSEATYESGFVIDKFPISRPNLTFSTLTVSNMSPEDSSIYLCSVDGGARANYGYTFGSGTRLTVV.

The genes are TRBV7-2 and TRBJ1-6; 8 bases are a match to TRBD1. Trimming cost V 4 bases and J 10 bases; bases outside gene matches: 9. Germline CDR1 is SGHTA and CDR2 is FQGNSA. The CDR3 is made up of 15 amino acids. The CDR3 sequence is CASSSTGVFGSPLHF. CDR3 bases: TGTGCCAGCAGCTCGACAGGGGTGTTCGGATCACCCCTCCACTTT.

The V call is TRBV30, the J call TRBJ2-2; D is perhaps TRBD2 (6 bases). Germline lookup yields CDR1 GTSNPN and CDR2 SVGIG (reference sequence). V shed 3 bases and J shed 4 bases, with 12 bases lying between them. This CDR3 comprises 14 residues. The CDR3 bases are TGTGCCTGGAGCCTGGGACTCTTCACCGGGGAGCTGTTTTTT. As protein: CAWSLGLFTGELFF.

The V and J genes are TRBV2 and TRBJ1-3; the D gene is possibly TRBD1 (5 bases). Trimming pared 2 bases from V and 4 bases from J, leaving 18 bases between. Germline loops: CDR1 SNHLY, CDR2 FYNNEI. The CDR3 sequence is 17 residues long. Written as DNA, the CDR3 is TGTGCCAGCAGTGAACACCCGCGTGCAGGGTTAGGAAACACCATATATTTT. Encoded protein: CASSEHPRAGLGNTIYF.

The CDR3 is CASSLVGGEQETQYF. In DNA form, the CDR3 reads TGCGCCAGCAGCTTGGTGGGAGGAGAACAAGAGACCCAGTACTTC. The chain joins TRBV5-1 to TRBJ2-5; possible D gene TRBD2, 6 bases. The length of the CDR3 is 15 residues. V was shortened by 0 bases and J by 2 bases, with 11 bases between the two germline ends. CDR1 is SGHRS and CDR2 is YFSETQ in the germline V gene.